Presented here are 22 T cell receptor beta chains from one specimen sequenced in a study of cytomegalovirus exposure and HLA in healthy donors. In the PCR, 60 Vbeta and 13 Jbeta primers were used. The data were produced by immunoSEQ multiplex PCR, yet TCRdb's version contains in-frame clones alone and is incomplete. The profile shows approximately 140,000 clones, approximately 75% of them singletons. Sequenced input: PBMCs. The origin of the receptors is a woman between 40 and 55 years old in good health and CMV-seropositive.

V gene TRBV9 combines with J gene TRBJ2-1; 10 bases agree with TRBD2. V lost 6 bases to trimming and J lost 8 bases; unmatched junction nucleotides: 8. The length of the CDR3 is 14 residues. Germline V lookup: CDR1 SGDLS, CDR2 YYNGEE. CDR3: CASNDLAGVDEQFF. CDR3 bases: TGTGCCAGCAACGACCTAGCGGGAGTAGATGAGCAGTTCTTC.

This clone came up a few times. The rearrangement uses TRBV5-6 and TRBJ2-7; unclear D gene. Germline values: CDR1 SGHDT, CDR2 YYEEEE. Trimming stripped 0 bases from V and 2 bases from J, with 6 bases between. This CDR3 is 13 amino acids long. The chain's CDR3 is CASSLAWPYEQYF. The CDR3 DNA reads TGTGCCAGCAGCTTGGCCTGGCCCTACGAGCAGTACTTC.

V usage is TRBV5-3 and J usage is TRBJ1-3; D remains unclear. TRBV5-3 is labeled an ORF, and its function is uncertain. Trimming shortened V by 4 bases and J by 0 bases, and 11 bases separated the two germline ends. The CDR3 loop spans 15 amino acids. The CDR3 DNA sequence: TGTGCCAGAAGCGTTACCTTCTACTCTGGAAACACCATATATTTT. This codes for CARSVTFYSGNTIYF.

The chain employs TRBV30 and TRBJ1-1; D might be TRBD1 (5 bases). The CDR3 covers 13 residues. Looked up from germline, CDR1 is GTSNPN and CDR2 is SVGIG (reference sequence). The V gene lost 3 bases and the J gene lost 3 bases, with 11 bases spanning the gap. The CDR3 DNA is TGTGCCTGGAGCACCCAGGGCGACACTGAAGCTTTCTTT. Protein: CAWSTQGDTEAFF.

The J gene is TRBJ2-7, the V gene TRBV27, with D possibly matching TRBD2 (6 bases). The CDR3 is 14 amino acids. V shed 6 bases and J shed 0 bases, with 12 bases lying between them. Germline lookup yields CDR1 MNHEY and CDR2 SMNVEV (reference sequence). As DNA, the CDR3 is TGTGCCAGCAGGAGTCGGGGGTACTCCTACGAGCAGTACTTC. This gives the protein CASRSRGYSYEQYF.

The rearrangement uses TRBV29-1 and TRBJ1-1, with 7 bases matching TRBD1. The CDR3 is 13 residues long. From germline, CDR1 is SQVTM and CDR2 ANQGSEA. V lost 7 bases, J lost 1 base, and 6 bases stayed unmatched. CDR3 sequence: CSATGQSNTEAFF. DNA for the CDR3: TGCAGCGCCACGGGACAGTCGAACACTGAAGCTTTCTTT.

The chain combines TRBV19 with TRBJ1-2, with D perhaps TRBD1 (5 bases). Germline-derived CDR1 and CDR2 are LNHDA and SQIVND (reference sequence). The CDR3 is 15 residues long. The ends were cut back, 1 base at V and 4 bases at J, with 13 bases in the middle. The CDR3 is CASSIVQGLSYGYTF. CDR3 DNA sequence: TGTGCCAGTAGTATAGTCCAGGGACTGTCCTATGGCTACACCTTC.

J is TRBJ2-7 and V is TRBV29-1, with TRBD2 identical over 9 bases. CDR1 and CDR2 from the germline V gene are SQVTM and ANQGSEA. V shed 5 bases and J 0 bases; nucleotides not matched to a gene: 8. The CDR3 covers 15 residues. The CDR3 here is CSVSGAGGPSYEQYF. The CDR3 DNA sequence: TGCAGCGTTTCTGGAGCGGGAGGTCCCTCCTACGAGCAGTACTTC.

V gene TRBV10-3 combines with J gene TRBJ2-1, with 7 bases lining up with TRBD2. The trim removed 5 bases at V and 6 bases at J, leaving 10 bases unmatched. From germline, CDR1 is ENHRY and CDR2 SYGVKD. The CDR3 consists of 15 residues. The CDR3 coding sequence is TGTGCCATCAGTCCTTCGGGGGGAGGTGGCAATGAGCAGTTCTTC. Translation: CAISPSGGGGNEQFF.

This sequence joins TRBV28 and TRBJ2-6; 7 bases agree with TRBD2. The germline V gene encodes CDR1 MDHEN and CDR2 SYDVKM. The CDR3 totals 16 residues. J gave up 2 bases and V 5 bases, and 6 bases lay outside the gene matches. The CDR3 loop reads CASSLIRGAGANVLTF. The CDR3 nucleotides read TGTGCCAGCAGTCTAATCCGGGGGGCTGGGGCCAACGTCCTGACTTTC.

The rearrangement joins TRBV5-1 to TRBJ2-1; maybe TRBD1 (8 bases). The V gene's germline CDR1 is SGHRS and CDR2 YFSETQ. The V end lost 4 bases, the J end lost 5 bases, and 19 bases lay between the germline ends. The CDR3 has 16 amino acids. CDR3 protein: CASSLTGEGTDNEQFF. DNA for the CDR3: TGCGCCAGCAGCCTGACAGGGGAGGGGACGGACAATGAGCAGTTCTTC.

J is TRBJ2-2 and V is TRBV30; 8 bases align to TRBD1. The V and J ends lost 5 bases and 4 bases, in that order; junction bases with no gene match: 3. The CDR3 runs 13 residues. Per the germline V gene, CDR1 is GTSNPN and CDR2 is SVGIG (reference sequence). The CDR3 sequence: CAWDTGGTGELFF. The CDR3 coding sequence is TGTGCCTGGGATACAGGGGGCACCGGGGAGCTGTTTTTT.

The DNA for the CDR3 is TGTGCCATCACCCCCACAGGGAACCCCTACGAGCAGTACTTC. Translation: CAITPTGNPYEQYF. The chain is built from TRBV10-3 and TRBJ2-7; D may be TRBD1 (6 bases). The CDR3 is 14 residues long. Trimming left V 7 bases short and J 2 bases short, with 15 bases between. The germline gives CDR1 ENHRY, CDR2 SYGVKD.

The CDR3 is CASSPLWGGPSYEQYF. CDR3 nucleotide sequence: TGTGCCAGTAGTCCCCTTTGGGGGGGTCCTTCCTACGAGCAGTACTTC. The rearrangement joins TRBV19 to TRBJ2-7, with 7 bases aligning to TRBD2. Germline V gene data show CDR1 as LNHDA and CDR2 as SQIVND (reference sequence). The CDR3 runs 16 residues. V dropped 5 bases and J dropped 1; count of bases not matched to a gene: 11.

This sequence joins TRBV7-2 and TRBJ2-5, with 10 bases that match TRBD2. Trimming removed 3 bases from V and 3 bases from J; junction bases left unmatched: 1. CDR1 SGHTA and CDR2 FQGNSA come from the germline V gene. The CDR3 extends over 14 amino acids. CDR3 coding DNA: TGTGCCAGCAGCTTGCTAGCGGGGGAAGAGACCCAGTACTTC. It yields the protein CASSLLAGEETQYF.

The genes are TRBV27 and TRBJ1-2, with TRBD1 matching 9 bases. The germline V gene has CDR1 MNHEY and CDR2 SMNVEV (reference sequence). Germline trimming cut 2 bases from V and 8 bases from J; bases unmatched to any gene: 9. This CDR3 is 15 amino acids long. In DNA, the CDR3 is TGTGCCAGCAGTTTACGGGGGACAGGGTTAGACGGCTACACCTTC. Encoded protein: CASSLRGTGLDGYTF.

The V call is TRBV27, the J call TRBJ1-2; no clear D. The CDR3 has 13 residues. Germline lookup yields CDR1 MNHEY and CDR2 SMNVEV (reference sequence). The V end was cut by 2 bases, the J end by 4 bases, with 8 bases between. The CDR3 sequence: CASSLGRFYGYTF. For the CDR3, the DNA is TGTGCCAGCAGTTTAGGCAGGTTCTATGGCTACACCTTC.

This chain joins TRBV7-9 and TRBJ1-5; 8 bases map to TRBD1. The CDR3 covers 15 residues. In germline, CDR1 is SEHNR, CDR2 FQNEAQ (reference sequence). V lost 1 base and J lost 6; bases outside the gene matches: 5. Here the CDR3 DNA reads TGTGCCAGCAGCTTAGACCAGGGGGCATCTCAGCCCCAGCATTTT. Residues: CASSLDQGASQPQHF.

The genes are TRBV30 and TRBJ2-3, with a tentative D call TRBD1 (6 bases). V dropped 0 bases and J dropped 3 bases, with 13 bases sitting between them. This CDR3 has 15 residues. Germline loops: CDR1 GTSNPN, CDR2 SVGIG (reference sequence). DNA for the CDR3: TGTGCCTGGAGTGTACGAGGGGGAAGGACAGATACGCAGTATTTT. It translates to CAWSVRGGRTDTQYF. Using reference TRBV30 and TRBJ2-3 for the parts outside the CDR3, the full variable domain is SQTIHQWPATLVQPVGSPLSLECTVEGTSNPNLYWYRQAAGRGLQLLFYSVGIGQISSEVPQNLSASRPQDRQFILSSKKLLLSDSGFYLCAWSVRGGRTDTQYFGPGTRLTVL.

This clone showed up just once. CDR3 sequence: CASSIGQGAGNSPLHF. The DNA for the CDR3 is TGTGCCAGTAGTATAGGACAGGGGGCGGGTAATTCACCCCTCCACTTT. The genes are TRBV19 and TRBJ1-6; TRBD1 aligns across 10 bases. V was pared by 1 base and J by 6 bases, with 3 bases of the junction left unmatched. CDR3 length equals 16 residues. Germline V gene sequence: CDR1 LNHDA, CDR2 SQIVND (reference sequence).

This clone came up a few times. The rearrangement links TRBV15 to TRBJ2-2; D call uncertain. V lost 1 base, J lost 2 bases, and 8 bases lay in between. The CDR3 sequence is 15 residues long. Germline CDR1 and CDR2: LNHNV and YYDKDF (reference sequence). The DNA for the CDR3 is TGTGCCACCAGCAGAGGTCGACACAACACCGGGGAGCTGTTTTTT. Its protein product is CATSRGRHNTGELFF.

The gene calls are TRBV2 and TRBJ2-4; TRBD1 matches 11 bases. There are 17 residues in the CDR3. The germline V gene has CDR1 SNHLY and CDR2 FYNNEI. Trimming cost V 5 bases and J 6 bases; bases outside gene matches: 12. The CDR3 nucleotides are TGTGCCAGCAGTCTCCAGATCACAGGGACAGGGGGAAACATTCAGTACTTC. It specifies CASSLQITGTGGNIQYF. The whole variable domain, filled in from reference TRBV2 and TRBJ2-4, reads EPEVTQTPSHQVTQMGQEVILRCVPISNHLYFYWYRQILGQKVEFLVSFYNNEISEKSEIFDDQFSVERPDGSNFTLKIRSTKLEDSAMYFCASSLQITGTGGNIQYFGAGTRLSVL.